Following are 30 T cell receptor beta chains from one sample sequenced in a study of blood T cell repertoires in COVID-19. Here immunoSEQ multiplex PCR was the method, and the copy in TCRdb shows in-frame clones only, minus some. The sample holds 55,000 to 70,000 clones, about 91% seen once. The sample comprised peripheral blood. The origin of the receptors is a man between 60 and 75 years old with acute or convalescent COVID-19.

CDR3 in DNA: TGTGCCATGAGGGGAGGCTTGAATGGCTACACCTTC. Protein product: CAMRGGLNGYTF. The chain recombines TRBV28 with TRBJ1-2; D possibly corresponds to TRBD1 (5 bases). V was pared by 10 bases and J by 6 bases, with 15 bases between. Germline CDR1 reads MDHEN; CDR2 reads SYDVKM. The length of the CDR3 is 12 residues.

V and J are TRBV30 and TRBJ1-5; D is uncertain. V lost 2 bases to trimming and J lost 1 base, with 9 bases between them. CDR1 GTSNPN and CDR2 SVGIG come from the germline V gene (reference sequence). The CDR3 spans 14 residues. The CDR3 here is CAWSTGSSNQPQHF. CDR3 sequence (DNA): TGTGCCTGGAGTACCGGGTCGAGCAATCAGCCCCAGCATTTT.

The chain employs TRBV7-3 and TRBJ2-5; 8 bases map to TRBD2. The V segment lost 4 bases and the J segment 3 bases; nucleotides outside the gene matches: 7. Germline values: CDR1 SGHTA, CDR2 FQGTGA. The CDR3 extends over 15 amino acids. The CDR3 region has the DNA TGTGCCAGCAGCTCACAAGCGGGAGAGGAAGAGACCCAGTACTTC. Amino acids: CASSSQAGEEETQYF. The full variable domain, with the rest looked up from reference TRBV7-3 and TRBJ2-5, is GAGVSQTPSNKVTEKGKYVELRCDPISGHTALYWYRQSLGQGPEFLIYFQGTGAADDSGLPNDRFFAVRPEGSVSTLKIQRTERGDSAVYLCASSSQAGEEETQYFGPGTRLLVL.

The chain employs TRBV5-1 and TRBJ2-7; 13 positions match TRBD2. The CDR3 runs to 20 residues. V lost 2 bases to trimming and J lost 2 bases; unmatched junction nucleotides: 16. Germline-derived CDR1 and CDR2 are SGHRS and YFSETQ. The CDR3 reads CASSFGTSGIGRSSAYEQYF. The CDR3, as DNA: TGCGCCAGCAGCTTCGGGACTAGCGGGATAGGGAGGTCGAGCGCCTACGAGCAGTACTTC.

Of note for this clone: Mismatch with germline at one junction end may stem from a read error. The V call is TRBV7-7, the J call TRBJ2-7; maybe TRBD1 (5 bases). Germline assignment: CDR1 SSHAT and CDR2 FNYEAQ (reference sequence). The CDR3 loop spans 13 amino acids. The CDR3: CASSLAARGEQYF. The DNA for the CDR3 is TGTGCTAGCAGCTTAGCCGCAAGGGGCGAGCAGTACTTC. The complete variable domain, with remaining parts taken from reference TRBV7-7 and TRBJ2-7, reads GAGVSQSPRYKVTKRGQDVTLRCDPISSHATLYWYQQALGQGPEFLTYFNYEAQPDKSGLPSDRFSAERPEGSISTLTIQRTEQRDSAMYRCASSLAARGEQYFGPGTRLTVT.

V is TRBV6-2 or TRBV6-3 and J is TRBJ2-3, with a weak D call TRBD1 (5 bases). This CDR3 region has 14 residues. Germline CDR1 is MNHEY and CDR2 is SVGEGT. The ends were cut back, 2 bases at V and 2 bases at J, with 8 bases in the middle. The CDR3 DNA sequence: TGTGCCAGCAGTTACCGACAGAACACAGATACGCAGTATTTT. This translates into CASSYRQNTDTQYF.

The chain employs TRBV5-4 and TRBJ2-7, with 13 bases matching TRBD2. Trimming cost V 3 bases and J 2 bases; bases outside gene matches: 5. CDR1 and CDR2 from the germline V gene are SGHNT and YYREEE (reference sequence). The CDR3 is made up of 16 amino acids. CDR3 DNA sequence: TGTGCCAGCAGCTCGGGACTAGCGGGACCACCCTACGAGCAGTACTTC. Protein: CASSSGLAGPPYEQYF.

This sequence joins TRBV21-1 and TRBJ2-7; no DNA check was done on the table's D call, TRBD1. TRBV21-1 is termed a pseudogene. The CDR3 is 14 amino acids. CDR3 loop: CASSPQGKPNEQYF. CDR3 bases: TGTGCCAGCAGCCCGCAGGGAAAACCCAACGAGCAGTACTTC.

The chain joins TRBV9 to TRBJ1-1, with D tentatively TRBD1 (6 bases). This CDR3 has 14 amino acids. CDR1 is SGDLS, CDR2 YYNGEE, per germline. Trimming left V 0 bases short and J 8 bases short, with 14 bases between. CDR3 DNA: TGTGCCAGCAGCGTAGTAGGGGGTCCGGAAGAAGCTTTCTTT. It encodes CASSVVGGPEEAFF.

This clone was counted only a few times. The rearrangement links TRBV24-1 to TRBJ1-5; D not certain. From germline, CDR1 is KGHDR and CDR2 SFDVKD. This CDR3 region has 12 residues. With 4 bases removed from V and 4 bases from J, the gap between germline ends came to 4 bases. The CDR3 region has the DNA TGTGCCACCAGTGACCTGAATCAGCCCCAGCATTTT. It codes for CATSDLNQPQHF.

This chain uses TRBV4-1 with TRBJ1-2, with 7 bases identical to TRBD1. Germline V lookup: CDR1 MGHRA, CDR2 YSYEKL. V was clipped by 1 base and J by 5 bases; unmatched bases: 13. CDR3 size: 17 residues. The CDR3 coding sequence is TGCGCCAGCAGCCAAGCCTCCCTAGGGGGCGCAGGGTATGGCTACACCTTC. It encodes CASSQASLGGAGYGYTF.

This chain uses TRBV28 with TRBJ1-5; no clear D gene. In germline, CDR1 is MDHEN, CDR2 SYDVKM. The CDR3 spans 14 residues. V lost 5 bases to trimming and J lost 2 bases, with 10 bases between them. Here the CDR3 reads CASSGRRGNQPQHF. The CDR3 region has the DNA TGTGCCAGCAGTGGGAGACGAGGCAATCAGCCCCAGCATTTT.

The J gene is TRBJ2-5, the V gene TRBV11-2; 7 bases map to TRBD1. This CDR3 has 17 amino acids. The J segment lost 5 bases and the V segment lost 2 bases, leaving 14 bases of the junction unmatched. Germline V lookup: CDR1 SGHAT, CDR2 FQNNGV. This CDR3 is CASSLRGPRQGVETQYF. The CDR3 region has the DNA TGTGCCAGCAGCTTACGCGGACCGCGCCAGGGGGTCGAGACCCAGTACTTC.

The chain carries TRBV7-3 and TRBJ1-6; 7 positions match TRBD1. Trimming removed 2 bases from V and 5 bases from J; junction bases left unmatched: 6. The CDR3 length is 16 residues. Germline lookup yields CDR1 SGHTA and CDR2 FQGTGA. The CDR3 protein is CASSLLGQLNNSPLHF. The DNA for the CDR3 is TGTGCCAGCAGCTTATTGGGACAGCTTAATAATTCACCCCTCCACTTT. Full variable domain (missing parts from reference TRBV7-3 and TRBJ1-6): GAGVSQTPSNKVTEKGKYVELRCDPISGHTALYWYRQSLGQGPEFLIYFQGTGAADDSGLPNDRFFAVRPEGSVSTLKIQRTERGDSAVYLCASSLLGQLNNSPLHFGNGTRLTVT.

CDR3: CASSYDRLSPNQPQHF. The CDR3 DNA follows: TGTGCCAGCAGTTACGATCGGCTTAGCCCCAATCAGCCCCAGCATTTT. V gene TRBV6-2 or TRBV6-3 combines with J gene TRBJ1-5; D ambiguous. Germline-derived CDR1 and CDR2 are MNHEY and SVGEGT. The CDR3 loop spans 16 amino acids. V was clipped by 2 bases and J by 3 bases, with 14 bases between them.

The chain uses TRBV11-2 and TRBJ1-4; D not resolved. Germline V gene data show CDR1 as SGHAT and CDR2 as FQNNGV. The CDR3 has 13 amino acids. V shed 5 bases and J shed 11 bases, with 15 bases lying between them. CDR3 amino acids: CASSPPGGIKLFF. The CDR3 region has the DNA TGTGCCAGCAGCCCCCCGGGAGGGATTAAACTGTTTTTT.

V gene TRBV11-2 combines with J gene TRBJ1-6; a possible D gene is TRBD1 (6 bases). CDR3 length: 16 residues. Trimming removed 4 bases at V and 7 bases at J, with 17 bases between. CDR1 and CDR2 (germline): SGHAT, FQNNGV. The CDR3 loop is CASSWALPGENSPLHF. DNA of the CDR3: TGTGCCAGCAGCTGGGCCCTCCCAGGGGAGAATTCACCCCTCCACTTT.

The V call is TRBV6-6, the J call TRBJ2-7; D gene uncertain. This CDR3 has 11 amino acids. Germline V lookup: CDR1 MNHNY, CDR2 SVGAGI (reference sequence). V was pared by 6 bases and J by 2 bases, with 5 bases between. The CDR3 region has the DNA TGTGCCAGCAGACAGACCTACGAGCAGTACTTC. This gives the protein CASRQTYEQYF.

The V and J genes are TRBV19 and TRBJ1-1; no firm D call. The CDR3 covers 13 residues. Germline V lookup: CDR1 LNHDA, CDR2 SQIVND (reference sequence). Between the trimmed V and J ends, which lost 7 bases and 4 bases, there was a span of 13 bases. The CDR3 sequence is CASMRGGGTEAFF. In DNA, the CDR3 is TGTGCCAGTATGCGGGGAGGTGGCACTGAAGCTTTCTTT.

In DNA, the CDR3 is TGTGCCAGCAGTTTAACCGGTTATAGCAATCAGCCCCAGCATTTT. Translation: CASSLTGYSNQPQHF. The J gene is TRBJ1-5, the V gene TRBV28; no reliable D call. V dropped 2 bases and J dropped 0 bases, with 8 bases sitting between them. The V gene's germline CDR1 is MDHEN and CDR2 SYDVKM. The CDR3 is 15 amino acids.

This rearrangement joins TRBV7-3 to TRBJ1-2, with no clear D. The CDR3 spans 13 residues. The V gene lost 3 bases and the J gene lost 4 bases, with 9 bases spanning the gap. Germline CDR1 is SGHTA and CDR2 is FQGTGA. In DNA form, the CDR3 reads TGTGCCAGCAGCTTCGGTACGGGCTATGGCTACACCTTC. Protein: CASSFGTGYGYTF.

V gene TRBV5-4 combines with J gene TRBJ1-2; 9 nucleotides agree with TRBD1. This CDR3 comprises 13 residues. V lost 3 bases to trimming and J lost 7 bases; unmatched junction nucleotides: 4. Germline V gene lookup returns CDR1 SGHNT and CDR2 YYREEE (reference sequence). CDR3 coding DNA: TGTGCCAGCAGCTCGACAGGGGGAATTGGCTACACCTTC. It encodes CASSSTGGIGYTF. Looking up the rest from reference TRBV5-4 and TRBJ1-2 gives the full variable domain: ETGVTQSPTHLIKTRGQQVTLRCSSQSGHNTVSWYQQALGQGPQFIFQYYREEENGRGNFPPRFSGLQFPNYSSELNVNALELDDSALYLCASSSTGGIGYTFGSGTRLTVV.

This chain connects TRBV10-2 to TRBJ1-5; the match to TRBD1 covers 8 bases. The trim removed 10 bases at V and 6 bases at J, leaving 8 bases unmatched. The CDR3 has 13 residues. Per the germline V gene, CDR1 is WSHSY and CDR2 is SAAADI. Here the CDR3 DNA reads TGCGCCACCGCGGACAGGGCTGGTCAGCCCCAGCATTTT. This sequence encodes CATADRAGQPQHF.

The chain has TRBV9 and TRBJ2-2; 8 bases are shared with TRBD1. Looked up from germline, CDR1 is SGDLS and CDR2 is YYNGEE. V shed 4 bases, J shed 0 bases, and the junction held 5 bases outside the gene matches. The CDR3 is made up of 16 amino acids. CDR3 sequence (DNA): TGTGCCAGCAGCCCCAAGGACAGGGCGAACACCGGGGAGCTGTTTTTT. Encoded protein: CASSPKDRANTGELFF.

A single count supports this clone. This chain uses TRBV30 with TRBJ2-4; D might be TRBD1 (5 bases). This CDR3 has 18 residues. Trimming took 1 base from V and 1 from J, leaving 20 bases between them. The germline gives CDR1 GTSNPN, CDR2 SVGIG (reference sequence). CDR3 coding DNA: TGTGCCTGGAGTGAAGGTGACAGCCCGGGCGTCGCCAAAAACATTCAGTACTTC. Translating gives CAWSEGDSPGVAKNIQYF.

The chain is built from TRBV15 and TRBJ2-1; unclear D gene. This CDR3 region has 12 residues. V lost 2 bases, J lost 5 bases, and 4 bases lay in between. Germline V gives CDR1 LNHNV, CDR2 YYDKDF (reference sequence). The CDR3 spells CATSRPNNEQFF. CDR3 DNA: TGTGCCACCAGCAGACCAAACAATGAGCAGTTCTTC.

The chain has TRBV15 and TRBJ1-4; D perhaps matches TRBD1 (6 bases). V lost 2 bases to trimming and J lost 2 bases, with 9 bases between them. From germline, CDR1 is LNHNV and CDR2 YYDKDF (reference sequence). The CDR3 is 15 amino acids. The CDR3: CATSRQQGTNEKLFF. The CDR3 DNA reads as TGTGCCACCAGCAGACAACAGGGCACTAATGAAAAACTGTTTTTT. Full variable domain (remainder filled in from reference TRBV15 and TRBJ1-4): DAMVIQNPRYQVTQFGKPVTLSCSQTLNHNVMYWYQQKSSQAPKLLFHYYDKDFNNEADTPDNFQSRRPNTSFCFLDIRSPGLGDTAMYLCATSRQQGTNEKLFFGSGTQLSVL.

This chain links TRBV10-3 with TRBJ2-2, with 11 bases that match TRBD1. Trimming cost V 9 bases and J 7 bases; bases outside gene matches: 4. This CDR3 is 13 amino acids long. Germline V gives CDR1 ENHRY, CDR2 SYGVKD. This CDR3 reads CAIGQGAGGELFF. For the CDR3, the DNA is TGTGCCATTGGACAGGGGGCGGGCGGGGAGCTGTTTTTT.

The CDR3 sequence is CASSLGAGEQETQYF. The DNA of the CDR3 is TGTGCCAGCAGCTTGGGGGCCGGGGAACAAGAGACCCAGTACTTC. This sequence joins TRBV5-4 and TRBJ2-5, with D possibly being TRBD2 (5 bases). The CDR3 consists of 15 residues. The V gene's germline CDR1 is SGHNT and CDR2 YYREEE (reference sequence). V shed 0 bases and J shed 2 bases, with 11 bases lying between them. The full variable domain, with the rest looked up from reference TRBV5-4 and TRBJ2-5, is ETGVTQSPTHLIKTRGQQVTLRCSSQSGHNTVSWYQQALGQGPQFIFQYYREEENGRGNFPPRFSGLQFPNYSSELNVNALELDDSALYLCASSLGAGEQETQYFGPGTRLLVL.

The chain carries TRBV5-1 and TRBJ1-4; 7 bases agree with TRBD1. From germline, CDR1 is SGHRS and CDR2 YFSETQ. The CDR3 is 17 amino acids. The V segment lost 4 bases and the J segment 1 base; nucleotides outside the gene matches: 10. The CDR3 is CASSLGLQGITNEKLFF. For the CDR3, the DNA is TGCGCCAGCAGCCTAGGTTTACAGGGGATAACTAATGAAAAACTGTTTTTT.